The present T cell receptor beta chain was sequenced within a study of blood T cell repertoires in COVID-19. Study details: The origin of the acute and convalescent COVID-19 samples was the United States, Italy and Spain. PBMCs, B-cell-depleted T cells, or T cells provided the cDNA or gDNA that made up the material.

Per the germline V gene, CDR1 is LNHDA and CDR2 is SQIVND (reference sequence). The CDR3 runs 17 residues. V trimming: 7 bases; J trimming: 0 bases; junction bases outside the gene matches: 10. Original processing notes: Using reference gene primer amplification, nucleated cell counts were estimated. Sequencing used immunoSEQ multiplex PCR; TCRdb keeps in-frame clones, though not all of them. The V and J calls and clone size are taken from that table; D and trimming were inferred from the DNA. The sample shows about 97,000 clones, around 90% of them seen only once. Seattle participants joined during active infection and were tracked over time.

The receptor comes from a woman aged 50 to 60 with COVID-19, enrolled during active disease. The sample was peripheral blood. This chain connects TRBV19 to TRBJ1-1; 11 nucleotides align to TRBD1. CDR3 residues: CASTPGTGGSMNTEAFF. The CDR3 DNA sequence: TGTGCCAGTACCCCCGGGACAGGGGGTTCGATGAACACTGAAGCTTTCTTT.